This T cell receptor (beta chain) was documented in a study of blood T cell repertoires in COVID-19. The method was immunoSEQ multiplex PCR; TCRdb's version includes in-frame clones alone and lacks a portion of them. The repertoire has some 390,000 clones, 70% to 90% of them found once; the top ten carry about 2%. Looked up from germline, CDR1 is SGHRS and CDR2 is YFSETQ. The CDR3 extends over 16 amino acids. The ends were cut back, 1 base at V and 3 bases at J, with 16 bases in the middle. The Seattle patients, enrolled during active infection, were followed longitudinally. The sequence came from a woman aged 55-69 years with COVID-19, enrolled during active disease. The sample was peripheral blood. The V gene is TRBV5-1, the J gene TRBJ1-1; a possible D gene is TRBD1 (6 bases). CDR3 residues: CASSLRAGARDTEAFF. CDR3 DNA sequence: TGCGCCAGCAGCTTGCGGGCAGGGGCGCGGGACACTGAAGCTTTCTTT.